Shown below are 17 T cell receptor beta chains from a single sample sequenced in a study of shared clonotypes between healthy human individuals. TCRdb keeps only in-frame clones here, not all; method: immunoSEQ multiplex PCR. The data show around 440,000 clones, with approximately 71% seen just once and more than 10% held by the top ten. Specimen: PBMCs. Receptors originate from a middle-aged woman in good health. Some clones in this sample may be carry-over from other donors' samples.

The chain links TRBV7-9 to TRBJ2-1, with D possibly being TRBD1 (6 bases). Germline V gives CDR1 SEHNR, CDR2 FQNEAQ (reference sequence). The CDR3 runs to 13 residues. The V end lost 4 bases, the J end lost 6 bases, and 10 bases lay between the germline ends. The CDR3 nucleotides are TGTGCCAGCAGCTCTCAGGGGATCAATGAGCAGTTCTTC. Amino acid sequence: CASSSQGINEQFF.

This clone has a count of ten or more. Other DNA sequences of this sample code for an identical CDR3. V and J are TRBV5-4 and TRBJ2-5; maybe TRBD2 (6 bases). The germline CDR1 and CDR2 sequences are SGHNT and YYREEE (reference sequence). The germline V and J ends were trimmed by 1 base and 7 bases, with 23 bases remaining between them. CDR3 length equals 17 residues. The CDR3 DNA sequence: TGTGCCAGCAGCTTGTCAGGGTCAACGGGAGTTATAGTGACCCAGTACTTC. Protein product: CASSLSGSTGVIVTQYF.

This clone was counted once. The likely explanation is a read error, given a far larger clone one base away. This sequence joins TRBV5-1 and TRBJ1-2; D may be TRBD1 (6 bases). Germline CDR1 reads SGHRS; CDR2 reads YFSETQ. This CDR3 is built from 15 residues. V lost 5 bases and J 8 bases, leaving 22 bases between the germline ends. CDR3 DNA sequence: TGCGCCAGCAGTCTGTTGGGCGCAGGGGTTTACGGCTACACCTTC. Encoded protein: CASSLLGAGVYGYTF. The full variable domain, completed using reference TRBV5-1 and TRBJ1-2, is KAGVTQTPRYLIKTRGQQVTLSCSPISGHRSVSWYQQTPGQGLQFLFEYFSETQRNKGNFPGRFSGRQFSNSRSEMNVSTLELGDSALYLCASSLLGAGVYGYTFGSGTRLTVV.

CDR3 sequence (DNA): TGTGCCAGCTCACAGGTTCAGGGGGCCTACGAGCAGTACTTC. This codes for CASSQVQGAYEQYF. V is TRBV18 and J is TRBJ2-7; TRBD1 aligns across 7 bases. With 4 bases clipped from V and 2 bases from J, the junction kept 5 bases outside the gene matches. CDR1 KGHSH and CDR2 LQKENI come from the germline V gene. CDR3 length equals 14 residues. Together with reference TRBV18 and TRBJ2-7, the CDR3 gives the full variable domain: NAGVMQNPRHLVRRRGQEARLRCSPMKGHSHVYWYRQLPEEGLKFMVYLQKENIIDESGMPKERFSAEFPKEGPSILRIQQVVRGDSAAYFCASSQVQGAYEQYFGPGTRLTVT.

For the CDR3, the DNA is TGTGCCAGCAGTCAGCGTGTGGTCGGCGGGGAGCTGTTTTTT. Amino acids: CASSQRVVGGELFF. This sequence joins TRBV6-6 and TRBJ2-2; the D is unclear. CDR1 is MNHNY, CDR2 SVGAGI, per germline (reference sequence). With 5 bases removed from V and 7 bases from J, the gap between germline ends came to 14 bases. The CDR3 length is 14 residues.

Only one count was recorded for this clone. The CDR3 coding sequence is TGCAGCGTTGAAGGACAAACTGGGTATGAGGAGCAGTTCTTC. Amino acids: CSVEGQTGYEEQFF. The chain uses TRBV29-1 and TRBJ2-1; no clear D gene. CDR1 and CDR2 (germline): SQVTM, ANQGSEA. Trimming pared 1 base from V and 10 bases from J, leaving 17 bases between. This CDR3 has 14 residues.

The gene calls are TRBV10-2 and TRBJ2-7; TRBD1 matches at 10 bases. CDR3 length: 13 amino acids. CDR1 is WSHSY and CDR2 is SAAADI in the germline V gene. Trimming took 8 bases from V and 6 from J; bases not matched to a gene: 7. The CDR3 is CASCWTGGGEQYF. The CDR3 DNA follows: TGCGCCAGCTGTTGGACAGGGGGTGGCGAGCAGTACTTC.

This rearrangement joins TRBV4-1 to TRBJ2-2, with TRBD2 identical over 9 bases. The trim removed 1 base at V and 2 bases at J, leaving 5 bases unmatched. The CDR3 contains 17 residues. CDR1 and CDR2 (germline): MGHRA, YSYEKL. The CDR3 protein is CASSQGISGSNTGELFF. As DNA, the CDR3 is TGCGCCAGCAGCCAAGGCATTAGCGGGAGTAACACCGGGGAGCTGTTTTTT.

For this clone: It is likely a read error: a sequence one base away is far more abundant. Other DNA sequences in this sample translate to the same CDR3. CDR3 DNA sequence: TGCGCCAGCAGCCCCGACAGGCCTTGGGATGGCTACACCTTC. Its translation: CASSPDRPWDGYTF. The rearrangement joins TRBV25-1 to TRBJ1-2, with a weak D call TRBD1 (6 bases). The germline CDR1 and CDR2 sequences are MGHDK and SYGVNS. The CDR3 extends over 14 amino acids.

In this sample, this clone turned up a few times. The chain has TRBV14 and TRBJ2-7; D ambiguous. Trimming cost V 1 base and J 6 bases, with 7 bases left between them. Germline assignment: CDR1 SGHDN and CDR2 FVKESK. The CDR3 loop spans 12 amino acids. For the CDR3, the DNA is TGTGCCAGCAGCCAAGGAGCCCGCGAGCAGTACTTC. Protein: CASSQGAREQYF.

This chain connects TRBV6-5 to TRBJ2-7; TRBD2 agrees at 12 bases. Germline lookup yields CDR1 MNHEY and CDR2 SVGAGI. V shed 7 bases and J 7 bases; nucleotides not matched to a gene: 8. The CDR3 sequence is 14 residues long. Here the CDR3 reads CASTRLAGEGEQYF. DNA for the CDR3: TGTGCCAGCACCCGACTAGCGGGAGAGGGTGAGCAGTACTTC.

V usage is TRBV19 and J usage is TRBJ1-1; 7 nucleotides match TRBD1. The CDR3 consists of 14 residues. Germline V CDR1 and CDR2: LNHDA, SQIVND (reference sequence). V trimming: 6 bases; J trimming: 0 bases; junction bases outside the gene matches: 4. The CDR3 DNA reads TGTGCCAGTAGACGACAGGGTCTGAACACTGAAGCTTTCTTT. Translation gives CASRRQGLNTEAFF. The variable domain in full, completed from reference TRBV19 and TRBJ1-1, reads DGGITQSPKYLFRKEGQNVTLSCEQNLNHDAMYWYRQDPGQGLRLIYYSQIVNDFQKGDIAEGYSVSREKKESFPLTVTSAQKNPTAFYLCASRRQGLNTEAFFGQGTRLTVV.

This clone was seen just once. The gene calls are TRBV14 and TRBJ2-2, with 7 bases that match TRBD2. CDR1 and CDR2 from the germline V gene are SGHDN and FVKESK. The CDR3 has 15 amino acids. V shed 6 bases, J shed 4 bases, and the junction held 8 bases outside the gene matches. The DNA of the CDR3 is TGTGCCAGCAGACCCGCGGGGGTACTCACCGGGGAGCTGTTTTTT. Its translation is CASRPAGVLTGELFF.

In regard to this clone: A far larger clone is only one base removed, so a read error is likely. It is likely a read error, because the conserved phenylalanine at the end of the CDR3 is missing. The J gene is TRBJ2-7, the V gene TRBV11-1, with TRBD2 matching over 7 bases. The junction had 11 bases not matched to a gene; V was cut back by 7 bases and J by 2 bases. This CDR3 comprises 15 residues. Germline V CDR1 and CDR2: SGHAT, FQDESV (reference sequence). Here the CDR3 reads CASTTMGGPTYEQYL. CDR3 DNA sequence: TGTGCCAGCACTACGATGGGAGGGCCCACCTACGAGCAGTACCTC.

V and J are TRBV18 and TRBJ2-1; D is unresolved. The V gene's germline CDR1 is KGHSH and CDR2 LQKENI. This CDR3 is built from 13 residues. V lost 1 base and J lost 5, with 6 bases in between. Here the CDR3 reads CASSPLGDNEQFF. In nucleotides, the CDR3 is TGTGCCAGCTCACCACTGGGCGACAATGAGCAGTTCTTC.

The chain combines TRBV7-2 with TRBJ2-5; D gene uncertain. V was pared by 4 bases and J by 2 bases, with 14 bases between. Germline values: CDR1 SGHTA, CDR2 FQGNSA. CDR3 length equals 15 residues. In nucleotides, the CDR3 is TGTGCCAGCAGCTCCCACGCTGGGGAACAAGAGACCCAGTACTTC. It encodes CASSSHAGEQETQYF.

This CDR3 reads CASSVSPYSNQPQHF. Here the CDR3 DNA reads TGTGCCAGCAGTGTTAGTCCTTATAGCAATCAGCCCCAGCATTTT. The chain joins TRBV2 to TRBJ1-5; D is unclear. The CDR3 extends over 15 amino acids. CDR1 and CDR2 from the germline V gene are SNHLY and FYNNEI. The V end was cut by 4 bases, the J end by 0 bases, with 10 bases between.